This T cell receptor (beta chain) was sequenced in a study of T cell changes during pregnancy in multiple sclerosis. The CDR3 loop spans 14 amino acids. Trimming shortened V by 2 bases and J by 2 bases, and 8 bases separated the two germline ends. The germline gives CDR1 LNHDA, CDR2 SQIVND (reference sequence). TCRdb keeps only in-frame clones here, not all; method: immunoSEQ multiplex PCR. This table has roughly 48,000 clones, around 92% appearing once. This chain connects TRBV19 to TRBJ2-3; D remains unclear. The input for sequencing was CD4+ T cells from peripheral blood mononuclear cells, taken in the second trimester of pregnancy. The TCR comes from a female donor in good health, enrolled as a control in a pregnancy study. CDR3 coding DNA: TGTGCCAGTAGTATATTAAGCCCCACAGATACGCAGTATTTT. Encoded protein: CASSILSPTDTQYF.